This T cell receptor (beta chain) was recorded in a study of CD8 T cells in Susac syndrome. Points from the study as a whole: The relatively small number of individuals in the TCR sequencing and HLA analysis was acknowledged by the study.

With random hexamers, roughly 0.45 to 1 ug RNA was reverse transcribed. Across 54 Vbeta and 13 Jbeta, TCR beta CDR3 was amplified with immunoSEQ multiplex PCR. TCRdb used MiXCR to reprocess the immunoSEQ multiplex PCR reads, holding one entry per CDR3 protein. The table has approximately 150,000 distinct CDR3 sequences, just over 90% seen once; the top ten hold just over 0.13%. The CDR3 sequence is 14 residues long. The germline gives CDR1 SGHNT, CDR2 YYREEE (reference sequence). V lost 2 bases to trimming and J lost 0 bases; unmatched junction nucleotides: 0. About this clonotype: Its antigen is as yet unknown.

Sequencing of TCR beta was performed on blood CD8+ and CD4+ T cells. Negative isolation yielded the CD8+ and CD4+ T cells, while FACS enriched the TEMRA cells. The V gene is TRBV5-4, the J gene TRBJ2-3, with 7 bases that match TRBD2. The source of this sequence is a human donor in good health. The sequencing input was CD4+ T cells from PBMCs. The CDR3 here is CASSFSGSTDTQYF. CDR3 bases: TGTGCCAGCAGCTTTAGCGGGAGCACAGATACGCAGTATTTT.